The 23 T cell receptor beta chains given below trace back to one sample, sequenced in a study of PD-L1 blockade in urothelial cancer. Sample time point: peripheral blood 6 weeks after treatment start. Sequencing was performed with immunoSEQ multiplex PCR; in TCRdb, only in-frame clones are kept and a portion is missing. In the table there are 35,000 to 45,000 clones, 91% of which are singletons. This material consisted of PBMCs, taken around atezolizumab (anti-PD-L1) treatment. These receptors were collected from a man aged 70 or older with urothelial cancer.

This chain links TRBV7-9 with TRBJ1-5, with D perhaps matching TRBD1 (5 bases). Germline V gene lookup returns CDR1 SEHNR and CDR2 FQNEAQ (reference sequence). Trimming took 3 bases from V and 1 from J, leaving 13 bases between them. This CDR3 has 16 residues. The CDR3 spells CASSFSAGVSNQPQHF. The CDR3 coding sequence is TGTGCCAGCAGCTTCAGCGCGGGGGTGAGCAATCAGCCCCAGCATTTT.

The chain carries TRBV9 and TRBJ2-1; 15 bases are shared with TRBD2. This CDR3 has 20 residues. After removal of 0 bases from V and 4 bases from J, the junction contained 11 bases not matched to a gene. The germline V gene encodes CDR1 SGDLS and CDR2 YYNGEE. This CDR3 is CASSVEGLAGGPTLYNEQFF. The CDR3, as DNA: TGTGCCAGCAGCGTAGAGGGACTAGCGGGAGGACCTACCCTTTACAATGAGCAGTTCTTC.

The chain employs TRBV9 and TRBJ2-3, with D maybe TRBD2 (6 bases). Germline CDR1 is SGDLS and CDR2 is YYNGEE. Trimming took off 3 bases at V and 6 bases at J, with 20 bases between the two ends. The CDR3 runs 16 residues. The CDR3 DNA reads TGTGCCAGCAGCGAGACCACGGGAGAGGCTAGGGATACGCAGTATTTT. Encoded protein: CASSETTGEARDTQYF.

The chain joins TRBV6-1 to TRBJ1-2, with D possibly TRBD1 on 6 matching bases. The length of the CDR3 is 14 residues. Germline CDR1 MNHNS, CDR2 SASEGT. Trimming pared 5 bases from V and 9 bases from J, leaving 19 bases between. The CDR3 loop is CASSPTTGMISYTF. CDR3 in DNA: TGTGCCAGCAGTCCTACGACAGGAATGATAAGCTACACCTTC.

The CDR3: CASGPGLPLTFTDTQYF. CDR3 nucleotide sequence: TGTGCTAGTGGCCCTGGACTGCCCCTTACCTTCACAGATACGCAGTATTTT. The chain couples TRBV12-5 to TRBJ2-3; D perhaps matches TRBD2 (5 bases). The CDR3 is made up of 17 amino acids. From germline, CDR1 is LGHNT and CDR2 FRNRAP. The V end lost 6 bases, the J end lost 2 bases, and 21 bases lay between the germline ends.

The genes are TRBV7-7 and TRBJ1-2; no clear D. V gave up 1 base and J gave up 3 bases, with 9 bases separating them. From germline, CDR1 is SSHAT and CDR2 FNYEAQ (reference sequence). CDR3 length: 14 amino acids. DNA of the CDR3: TGTGCCAGCAGCTTAGGCGGGGATCACTATGGCTACACCTTC. Protein: CASSLGGDHYGYTF.

This sequence joins TRBV27 and TRBJ1-1; 9 nucleotides line up with TRBD1. Germline CDR1 and CDR2: MNHEY and SMNVEV (reference sequence). There are 14 residues in the CDR3. The V gene end was trimmed by 5 bases and the J gene end by 5 bases; junction bases not matched to a gene: 6. The CDR3 DNA is TGTGCCAGCAGTGGACAGGGGAGTGGGACTGAAGCTTTCTTT. Protein sequence: CASSGQGSGTEAFF.

Only a few counts were recorded for this clone. V usage is TRBV5-4 and J usage is TRBJ2-5; 9 bases are a match to TRBD1. J was trimmed by 5 bases and V by 2 bases; bases with no gene match: 4. Germline V gene data show CDR1 as SGHNT and CDR2 as YYREEE (reference sequence). CDR3 length: 14 residues. The CDR3 DNA reads as TGTGCCAGCAGCTTACAGGGGGCATGGGAGACCCAGTACTTC. This sequence encodes CASSLQGAWETQYF. The full variable domain, rest sourced from reference TRBV5-4 and TRBJ2-5, is ETGVTQSPTHLIKTRGQQVTLRCSSQSGHNTVSWYQQALGQGPQFIFQYYREEENGRGNFPPRFSGLQFPNYSSELNVNALELDDSALYLCASSLQGAWETQYFGPGTRLLVL.

The chain uses TRBV19 and TRBJ2-2; D remains unclear. The CDR3 has 13 amino acids. CDR1 and CDR2 (germline): LNHDA, SQIVND (reference sequence). Trimming took off 6 bases at V and 4 bases at J, with 9 bases between the two ends. CDR3 loop: CASRAEPTGELFF. DNA for the CDR3: TGTGCCAGTAGGGCAGAACCCACCGGGGAGCTGTTTTTT.

The genes are TRBV28 and TRBJ2-3, with TRBD1 matching over 7 bases. V dropped 7 bases and J dropped 3; count of bases not matched to a gene: 10. The CDR3 sequence is 15 residues long. CDR1 is MDHEN, CDR2 SYDVKM, per germline. CDR3: CASKGTAAGTDTQYF. CDR3 coding DNA: TGTGCCAGCAAAGGGACAGCCGCAGGGACAGATACGCAGTATTTT.

The J gene is TRBJ2-5, the V gene TRBV15, with 7 bases matching TRBD2. CDR3 size: 14 residues. V lost 5 bases, J lost 5 bases, and 8 bases stayed unmatched. CDR1 and CDR2 (germline): LNHNV, YYDKDF (reference sequence). The CDR3: CATSRGRAQETQYF. Written as DNA, the CDR3 is TGTGCCACCAGCCGTGGGAGGGCTCAGGAGACCCAGTACTTC.

This clone occurred a few times. The chain joins TRBV30 to TRBJ1-1, with D perhaps matching TRBD1 (5 bases). The CDR3 runs to 14 residues. V was cut by 5 bases and J by 0 bases, with 13 bases left in between. CDR1 is GTSNPN and CDR2 is SVGIG in the germline V gene (reference sequence). CDR3 in amino acids: CAWGTQAVNTEAFF. The CDR3 region has the DNA TGTGCCTGGGGAACACAGGCAGTGAACACTGAAGCTTTCTTT. Drawing the rest from reference TRBV30 and TRBJ1-1, the complete variable domain is SQTIHQWPATLVQPVGSPLSLECTVEGTSNPNLYWYRQAAGRGLQLLFYSVGIGQISSEVPQNLSASRPQDRQFILSSKKLLLSDSGFYLCAWGTQAVNTEAFFGQGTRLTVV.

The chain employs TRBV19 and TRBJ2-7, with 8 bases fitting TRBD1. The CDR3 is 12 residues long. J was trimmed by 3 bases and V by 6 bases; bases with no gene match: 1. Germline V lookup: CDR1 LNHDA, CDR2 SQIVND (reference sequence). CDR3 in DNA: TGTGCCAGTAGCGACAGGGGCTACGAGCAGTACTTC. This encodes CASSDRGYEQYF.

The gene calls are TRBV2 and TRBJ2-5; D is uncertain. CDR3 length: 14 residues. Trimming took 6 bases from V and 1 from J, leaving 12 bases between them. CDR1 SNHLY and CDR2 FYNNEI come from the germline V gene. CDR3 bases: TGTGCCAGCAGCTTACAGCTACCCCAAGAGACCCAGTACTTC. It encodes CASSLQLPQETQYF.

The chain links TRBV27 to TRBJ2-1; 8 bases are shared with TRBD1. V was clipped by 8 bases and J by 9 bases; unmatched bases: 6. This CDR3 region has 12 residues. The V gene's germline CDR1 is MNHEY and CDR2 SMNVEV (reference sequence). Written as DNA, the CDR3 is TGTGCCAGCCGACAGGGGCCGGGTGAGCAGTTCTTC. This codes for CASRQGPGEQFF.

This clone occurred once. The rearrangement uses TRBV7-2 and TRBJ1-2; 7 bases are shared with TRBD1. The V segment lost 2 bases and the J segment 8 bases; nucleotides outside the gene matches: 8. The CDR3 length is 14 residues. CDR1 is SGHTA and CDR2 is FQGNSA in the germline V gene. The CDR3 sequence: CASSLSGGLSGYTF. CDR3 DNA: TGTGCCAGCAGCTTATCAGGGGGGTTGTCGGGCTACACCTTC.

This chain links TRBV6-5 with TRBJ1-1; perhaps TRBD1 as D (5 bases). CDR1 and CDR2 from the germline V gene are MNHEY and SVGAGI. The CDR3 is 13 amino acids. Trimming cost V 0 bases and J 11 bases, with 13 bases left between them. Written as DNA, the CDR3 is TGTGCCAGCAGTTACTCGGGGGGAGCAATGGCTTTCTTT. This translates into CASSYSGGAMAFF.

The gene calls are TRBV4-1 and TRBJ2-7; 11 nucleotides agree with TRBD2. V shed 4 bases and J 0 bases; nucleotides not matched to a gene: 2. CDR3 length: 15 amino acids. Germline lookup yields CDR1 MGHRA and CDR2 YSYEKL. Here the CDR3 reads CASSRGTSGSYEQYF. For the CDR3, the DNA is TGCGCCAGCAGCCGAGGGACTAGCGGCTCCTACGAGCAGTACTTC.

The genes are TRBV19 and TRBJ2-1; 8 positions match TRBD2. The CDR3 runs to 17 residues. Germline V lookup: CDR1 LNHDA, CDR2 SQIVND (reference sequence). After removal of 8 bases from V and 9 bases from J, the junction contained 21 bases not matched to a gene. The CDR3, as DNA: TGTGCCAGTTCCGAGCGAGGGGGGGGGACTAGTGGGCGTGAGCAGTTCTTC. Amino acid sequence: CASSERGGGTSGREQFF.

Remarks on this clone: Other nucleotide sequences in the sample specify the same CDR3. This chain joins TRBV21-1 and TRBJ2-7; the D call TRBD2 from the table was never checked on the DNA. TRBV21-1 is a pseudogene. The CDR3 covers 16 residues. CDR3 bases: TGTGCCAGCAGCAAAGGACCTAGTGGGAGGCCATACGAGCAGTACTTC. It specifies CASSKGPSGRPYEQYF.

The CDR3 region has the DNA TGTGCCAGCAGTTTATTACAGGGGCTATATGGCTACACCTTC. Protein sequence: CASSLLQGLYGYTF. This chain joins TRBV28 and TRBJ1-2, with 7 bases aligning to TRBD1. V lost 1 base and J lost 5; bases outside the gene matches: 4. The CDR3 length is 14 residues. Per the germline V gene, CDR1 is MDHEN and CDR2 is SYDVKM.

The CDR3 DNA sequence: TGTGCCAGCAGTGATTATGGGACAAACTCTTGGGAGCAGTTCTTC. Translating it yields CASSDYGTNSWEQFF. The chain recombines TRBV6-1 with TRBJ2-1, with a possible D match to TRBD1 (6 bases). The V gene's germline CDR1 is MNHNS and CDR2 SASEGT. Trimming pared 3 bases from V and 10 bases from J, leaving 19 bases between. This CDR3 contains 15 residues.

The chain is built from TRBV10-1 and TRBJ2-1; TRBD2 matches at 10 bases. Germline V gives CDR1 WNHNN, CDR2 SYGVQD (reference sequence). With 6 bases clipped from V and 0 bases from J, the junction kept 11 bases outside the gene matches. The CDR3 spans 18 residues. The CDR3 protein is CASSPGTSVSSSYNEQFF. For the CDR3, the DNA is TGCGCCAGCAGCCCCGGGACTAGCGTTTCGAGCTCCTACAATGAGCAGTTCTTC.